Each of the 6 T cell receptor beta chains below was sequenced from the same sample in a study of shared clonotypes between healthy human individuals. Method: immunoSEQ multiplex PCR; TCRdb's copy keeps in-frame clones and lacks some. This sample yields about 680,000 clones, of which about 80% are seen a single time; around 1.8% belongs to the top ten. The sequenced material came from memory CD4+ T cells sorted from blood. As for subset: CD45RA-negative fraction. All receptors derive from a woman in her 30s in good health.

This clone was counted a single time. The chain couples TRBV19 to TRBJ2-5; no reliable D call. The CDR3 totals 14 residues. With 1 base removed from V and 5 bases from J, the gap between germline ends came to 11 bases. Germline-derived CDR1 and CDR2 are LNHDA and SQIVND (reference sequence). CDR3 coding DNA: TGTGCCAGTAGTATAGCGAACCTAGGGGAGACCCAGTACTTC. Its protein product is CASSIANLGETQYF.

This clone was recorded only once. The V gene is TRBV2, the J gene TRBJ1-2; TRBD1 agrees at 7 bases. CDR1 and CDR2 (germline): SNHLY, FYNNEI. The ends lost 7 bases at V and 0 bases at J; junction bases unmatched: 5. The CDR3 runs to 14 residues. As DNA, the CDR3 is TGTGCCAGCACCTGGGACAGCGCTAACTATGGCTACACCTTC. This gives the protein CASTWDSANYGYTF. Filled out from reference TRBV2 and TRBJ1-2, the complete variable domain reads EPEVTQTPSHQVTQMGQEVILRCVPISNHLYFYWYRQILGQKVEFLVSFYNNEISEKSEIFDDQFSVERPDGSNFTLKIRSTKLEDSAMYFCASTWDSANYGYTFGSGTRLTVV.

The chain combines TRBV18 with TRBJ1-4, with D perhaps TRBD1 (6 bases). V was cut by 4 bases and J by 7 bases, with 16 bases left in between. Looked up from germline, CDR1 is KGHSH and CDR2 is LQKENI. CDR3 length: 15 amino acids. The CDR3 nucleotides read TGTGCCAGCTCACGAGCGACAGGACCCGGTGAAAAACTGTTTTTT. It encodes CASSRATGPGEKLFF.

As regards this clone: At one boundary the junction diverges from the germline segment, which might be a read error. Other DNA sequences in this specimen translate into the identical CDR3. This rearrangement joins TRBV7-2 to TRBJ1-3; TRBD1 matches 7 bases. The CDR3 is 14 amino acids. Germline V gives CDR1 SGHTA, CDR2 FQGNSA. The CDR3 nucleotides are TGTGCCAGCAGTTTAGACAGGGCTGGAAACACCATATATTTT. It specifies CASSLDRAGNTIYF. Together with reference TRBV7-2 and TRBJ1-3, the CDR3 gives the full variable domain: GAGVSQSPSNKVTEKGKDVELRCDPISGHTALYWYRQSLGQGLEFLIYFQGNSAPDKSGLPSDRFSAERTGGSVSTLTIQRTQQEDSAVYLCASSLDRAGNTIYFGEGSWLTVV.

This sequence joins TRBV19 and TRBJ2-7; TRBD1 might be the D (6 bases). The CDR3 runs to 14 residues. Deletions cut 8 bases from V and 2 bases from J, with 16 bases between. Per germline, CDR1 LNHDA and CDR2 SQIVND (reference sequence). The CDR3 DNA reads TGTGCCAGTGGGCCATGGACAGCTCCCTACGAGCAGTACTTC. This sequence encodes CASGPWTAPYEQYF. Full variable domain (outside the CDR3, taken from reference TRBV19 and TRBJ2-7): DGGITQSPKYLFRKEGQNVTLSCEQNLNHDAMYWYRQDPGQGLRLIYYSQIVNDFQKGDIAEGYSVSREKKESFPLTVTSAQKNPTAFYLCASGPWTAPYEQYFGPGTRLTVT.

As regards this clone: A much more abundant neighbour one base away suggests this may be a read error. This rearrangement joins TRBV11-3 to TRBJ1-1; D is ambiguous. Germline values: CDR1 SGHNT, CDR2 YENEEA. The CDR3 totals 13 residues. Trimming took 2 bases from V and 3 from J, leaving 7 bases between them. The CDR3 region has the DNA TGTGCCAGCAGCTTACAACAGCACACTGAAGCTTTCTTT. This codes for CASSLQQHTEAFF.